These 8 T cell receptor beta chains share one sample of origin, sequenced in a study of T cell responses to AZD1222 COVID-19 vaccine. Data came from immunoSEQ multiplex PCR; TCRdb stores just in-frame clones and leaves some out. The sample lists about 150,000 clones, less than 90% seen once, with approximately 5.1% in the top ten. The source material was peripheral blood, sampled on day 0 of MenACWY control vaccination. The receptors originated from an adult in good health.

J is TRBJ1-1 and V is TRBV6-2 or TRBV6-3; D call uncertain. The germline V gene has CDR1 MNHEY and CDR2 SVGEGT. CDR3 length: 16 amino acids. The ends were cut back, 4 bases at V and 1 base at J, with 16 bases in the middle. CDR3 in amino acids: CASSFDPTVTNTEAFF. The CDR3 DNA follows: TGTGCCAGCAGTTTTGATCCTACTGTAACGAACACTGAAGCTTTCTTT.

V gene TRBV6-1 combines with J gene TRBJ2-7; tentative D call: TRBD2 (5 bases). Germline V gene data show CDR1 as MNHNS and CDR2 as SASEGT. The CDR3 sequence is 14 residues long. The ends were cut back, 5 bases at V and 6 bases at J, with 17 bases in the middle. In DNA, the CDR3 is TGTGCCAGCAGTACAAAACTAGTAATGGGCGAGCAGTACGTC. Translation: CASSTKLVMGEQYV.

The rearrangement uses TRBV28 and TRBJ2-2, with 9 bases that match TRBD2. CDR1 and CDR2 (germline): MDHEN, SYDVKM. The junction had 10 bases not matched to a gene; V was cut back by 5 bases and J by 0 bases. This CDR3 spans 18 amino acids. CDR3 sequence: CASSTTSSGVANTGELFF. DNA of the CDR3: TGTGCCAGCAGTACCACTTCTAGCGGGGTTGCGAACACCGGGGAGCTGTTTTTT. The variable domain in full, completed from reference TRBV28 and TRBJ2-2, reads DVKVTQSSRYLVKRTGEKVFLECVQDMDHENMFWYRQDPGLGLRLIYFSYDVKMKEKGDIPEGYSVSREKKERFSLILESASTNQTSMYLCASSTTSSGVANTGELFFGEGSRLTVL.

This clone showed up just once. The chain links TRBV5-1 to TRBJ1-1; D ambiguous. V was trimmed by 3 bases and J by 7 bases, leaving 19 bases between them. Per the germline V gene, CDR1 is SGHRS and CDR2 is YFSETQ. This CDR3 is 15 amino acids long. The CDR3 nucleotides read TGCGCCAGCAGCTCCTCTCCTGCCAACCAGGTTGAAGCTTTCTTT. Translating gives CASSSSPANQVEAFF.

The chain recombines TRBV4-1 with TRBJ1-5, with TRBD1 identical over 7 bases. The length of the CDR3 is 17 residues. Germline loops: CDR1 MGHRA, CDR2 YSYEKL. The J segment lost 7 bases and the V segment lost 5 bases, leaving 17 bases of the junction unmatched. CDR3 DNA sequence: TGCGCCAGCAGCTACCCTATCAGGAGGGGGCGAGGGCAGCCCCAGCATTTT. Its translation is CASSYPIRRGRGQPQHF.

A few counts support this clone. The rearrangement links TRBV27 to TRBJ1-5; D is uncertain. The CDR3 is 13 amino acids. Trimming stripped 0 bases from V and 5 bases from J, with 5 bases between. CDR1 is MNHEY and CDR2 is SMNVEV in the germline V gene (reference sequence). The CDR3 region is CASSLSLYQPQHF. CDR3 sequence (DNA): TGTGCCAGCAGTTTATCCCTCTATCAGCCCCAGCATTTT.

J is TRBJ2-1 and V is TRBV2; D unresolved. V was clipped by 2 bases and J by 7 bases, with 15 bases between them. CDR3 length equals 15 residues. Germline CDR1 SNHLY, CDR2 FYNNEI. The CDR3 protein is CASSEQGQVGNEQFF. DNA of the CDR3: TGTGCCAGCAGTGAACAAGGCCAGGTGGGGAATGAGCAGTTCTTC. Looking up the rest from reference TRBV2 and TRBJ2-1 gives the full variable domain: EPEVTQTPSHQVTQMGQEVILRCVPISNHLYFYWYRQILGQKVEFLVSFYNNEISEKSEIFDDQFSVERPDGSNFTLKIRSTKLEDSAMYFCASSEQGQVGNEQFFGPGTRLTVL.

The chain carries TRBV7-2 and TRBJ2-3; D is unclear. CDR1 is SGHTA, CDR2 FQGNSA, per germline. The CDR3 extends over 15 amino acids. The germline V and J ends were trimmed by 1 base and 0 bases, with 8 bases remaining between them. The CDR3 DNA is TGTGCCAGCAGCTTAGGGGTTGCTAGCACAGATACGCAGTATTTT. Translating it yields CASSLGVASTDTQYF.